A single sample is the source of the 12 T cell receptor beta chains below, sequenced in a study of radiotherapy plus CTLA-4 blockade in lung cancer. Assay: immunoSEQ multiplex PCR; the TCRdb copy retains only in-frame clones and omits some. The top ten hold approximately 4.5% of the sample, which has 30,000 to 40,000 clones, roughly three quarters seen once. The sample was peripheral blood, taken from a patient treated with radiotherapy plus ipilimumab. The receptors originated from a human donor with non-small cell lung cancer whose response to radiotherapy plus ipilimumab could not be evaluated.

This chain links TRBV4-1 with TRBJ1-5; 8 bases fit TRBD1. Germline CDR1 MGHRA, CDR2 YSYEKL. The CDR3 runs 15 residues. V gave up 3 bases and J gave up 3 bases; unmatched junction bases: 4. The CDR3 loop is CASSHGQGPNQPQHF. The CDR3 DNA reads TGCGCCAGCAGCCACGGACAGGGCCCCAATCAGCCCCAGCATTTT.

V is TRBV7-2 and J is TRBJ2-5, with D unresolved. The J call is uncertain, as TRBJ2-7 better fits the DNA end. The CDR3 spans 14 residues. Germline values: CDR1 SGHTA, CDR2 FQGNSA. CDR3 bases: TGTGCCAGCAGCTTAGGCCCGAGCTCCTACGAGCAGTACTTC. Translation: CASSLGPSSYEQYF.

The chain is built from TRBV5-1 and TRBJ2-1, with D possibly TRBD1 on 5 matching bases. V shed 5 bases and J shed 4 bases, with 10 bases lying between them. This CDR3 has 13 amino acids. The germline CDR1 and CDR2 sequences are SGHRS and YFSETQ. The CDR3 reads CASRSQGYNEQFF. CDR3 coding DNA: TGCGCCAGCAGGTCCCAGGGTTACAATGAGCAGTTCTTC.

The chain recombines TRBV7-2 with TRBJ2-3; 11 bases align to TRBD2. With V trimmed by 6 bases and J by 2 bases, 10 bases remained unmatched. There are 17 residues in the CDR3. Per the germline V gene, CDR1 is SGHTA and CDR2 is FQGNSA. CDR3 region: CASRPPGLAALTDTQYF. Here the CDR3 DNA reads TGTGCCAGCAGACCACCGGGACTAGCGGCCCTCACAGATACGCAGTATTTT. Using reference TRBV7-2 and TRBJ2-3 for the parts outside the CDR3, the full variable domain is GAGVSQSPSNKVTEKGKDVELRCDPISGHTALYWYRQSLGQGLEFLIYFQGNSAPDKSGLPSDRFSAERTGGSVSTLTIQRTQQEDSAVYLCASRPPGLAALTDTQYFGPGTRLTVL.

The rearrangement uses TRBV6-1 and TRBJ2-5; 9 bases are a match to TRBD2. V lost 4 bases to trimming and J lost 2 bases; unmatched junction nucleotides: 5. CDR3 length equals 15 residues. Germline CDR1 MNHNS, CDR2 SASEGT. CDR3: CASSVLAGAQETQYF. The CDR3 coding sequence is TGTGCCAGCAGTGTCTTAGCGGGAGCGCAAGAGACCCAGTACTTC.

The rearrangement links TRBV10-3 to TRBJ2-7; no definite D call. The germline CDR1 and CDR2 sequences are ENHRY and SYGVKD. Trimming shortened V by 2 bases and J by 2 bases, and 10 bases separated the two germline ends. CDR3 length equals 14 residues. The CDR3 loop reads CAISEENGPYEQYF. The CDR3 nucleotides read TGTGCCATCAGTGAGGAGAATGGGCCCTACGAGCAGTACTTC.

This clone was detected once. The J gene is TRBJ2-5, the V gene TRBV2, with TRBD2 matching 9 bases. The germline gives CDR1 SNHLY, CDR2 FYNNEI. V shed 1 base, J shed 5 bases, and the junction held 8 bases outside the gene matches. The CDR3 is made up of 16 amino acids. CDR3 loop: CASSEVAGAGGETQYF. The CDR3 DNA reads TGTGCCAGCAGTGAAGTAGCGGGAGCCGGGGGGGAGACCCAGTACTTC.

This rearrangement joins TRBV7-9 to TRBJ1-5; TRBD1 agrees at 9 bases. V gave up 5 bases and J gave up 5 bases; unmatched junction bases: 7. This CDR3 has 15 amino acids. The germline V gene encodes CDR1 SEHNR and CDR2 FQNEAQ (reference sequence). CDR3 DNA sequence: TGTGCCAGCAGCCCAACGGGACAGGGCTATCAGCCCCAGCATTTT. Amino acids: CASSPTGQGYQPQHF.

This clone is judged medium-sized. This sequence joins TRBV19 and TRBJ1-1, with 8 bases lining up with TRBD1. This CDR3 contains 13 residues. Germline CDR1 and CDR2: LNHDA and SQIVND (reference sequence). Losses at the gene ends were 6 bases for V and 2 bases for J; bases not matched to a gene: 2. CDR3 region: CASSDRGNTEAFF. The CDR3 DNA reads TGTGCCAGTAGCGACAGGGGCAACACTGAAGCTTTCTTT.

This clone was counted between two and nine times. The V call is TRBV5-1, the J call TRBJ1-2, with 9 bases that match TRBD1. Germline trimming cut 5 bases from V and 4 bases from J; bases unmatched to any gene: 6. The CDR3 extends over 14 amino acids. Germline loops: CDR1 SGHRS, CDR2 YFSETQ. The CDR3 sequence: CASSPGTGTYGYTF. CDR3 nucleotides: TGCGCCAGCAGTCCCGGGACAGGGACCTATGGCTACACCTTC.

The chain couples TRBV28 to TRBJ2-7; 9 bases fit TRBD2. CDR3 length: 14 amino acids. The germline V gene has CDR1 MDHEN and CDR2 SYDVKM. The junction had 8 bases not matched to a gene; V was cut back by 2 bases and J by 9 bases. CDR3 nucleotide sequence: TGTGCCAGCAGTTTACCATACCTAGCGGGATTGCAGTACTTC. Translation: CASSLPYLAGLQYF.

This chain uses TRBV6-5 with TRBJ2-1; tentatively, D is TRBD2 (6 bases). Germline loops: CDR1 MNHEY, CDR2 SVGAGI. The CDR3 spans 15 residues. The V and J ends lost 1 base and 6 bases respectively, with 13 bases between them. The CDR3 sequence: CASSYYAGSGNEQFF. CDR3 sequence (DNA): TGTGCCAGCAGTTACTACGCGGGATCGGGCAATGAGCAGTTCTTC.